These 26 T cell receptor beta chains share one sample of origin, sequenced in a study of shared clonotypes between healthy human individuals. Cells designated naive CD8 were CD45RO-negative and were positively selected for CCR7, with terminally differentiated effector memory CD45RA+ cells excluded. Method: immunoSEQ multiplex PCR; TCRdb's copy keeps in-frame clones and lacks some. The table lists hundreds of thousands of clones, roughly 96% of them singletons. Sequencing was performed on naive CD8+ T cells sorted from blood. All receptors come from a woman aged 25 to 45 in good health.

The chain links TRBV9 to TRBJ2-5; D unclear. Germline V gene data show CDR1 as SGDLS and CDR2 as YYNGEE. Trimming removed 0 bases from V and 5 bases from J, with 8 bases in between. The CDR3 covers 13 residues. DNA for the CDR3: TGTGCCAGCAGCGTAGAAGGGTTTGAGACCCAGTACTTC. This translates into CASSVEGFETQYF.

J is TRBJ2-3 and V is TRBV6-6; D is unclear. CDR3 length equals 15 residues. The V gene's germline CDR1 is MNHNY and CDR2 SVGAGI (reference sequence). Trimming removed 5 bases from V and 2 bases from J, with 14 bases in between. The CDR3, as DNA: TGTGCCAGCAGTGGGGTATCTAAGGCCACAGATACGCAGTATTTT. This sequence encodes CASSGVSKATDTQYF.

The count of this clone is one. V gene TRBV7-9 combines with J gene TRBJ2-1; D perhaps matches TRBD1 (6 bases). Germline CDR1 reads SEHNR; CDR2 reads FQNEAQ (reference sequence). This CDR3 contains 18 residues. Trimming took off 7 bases at V and 2 bases at J, with 24 bases between the two ends. This CDR3 reads CASTPYPLRDTTYNEQFF. CDR3 DNA sequence: TGTGCCAGCACCCCCTACCCCCTCAGGGACACGACCTACAATGAGCAGTTCTTC.

In its sample, this clone was seen once. This chain links TRBV9 with TRBJ2-1; 8 bases line up with TRBD2. Germline lookup yields CDR1 SGDLS and CDR2 YYNGEE. J gave up 4 bases and V 0 bases, and 6 bases lay outside the gene matches. The CDR3 is 16 residues long. CDR3: CASSVVSAGEYNEQFF. In DNA form, the CDR3 reads TGTGCCAGCAGCGTAGTTTCAGCGGGAGAGTACAATGAGCAGTTCTTC.

The V and J genes are TRBV18 and TRBJ2-7; TRBD1 matches at 9 bases. The CDR3 has 15 amino acids. The germline CDR1 and CDR2 sequences are KGHSH and LQKENI. V shed 4 bases and J 0 bases; nucleotides not matched to a gene: 4. The CDR3 sequence: CASSLDRGSSYEQYF. As DNA, the CDR3 is TGTGCCAGCTCACTGGACAGGGGTAGCTCCTACGAGCAGTACTTC.

The chain carries TRBV7-2 and TRBJ2-7; no firm D call. The CDR3 contains 13 residues. Between the trimmed V and J ends, which lost 2 bases and 3 bases, there was a span of 8 bases. Germline V lookup: CDR1 SGHTA, CDR2 FQGNSA. For the CDR3, the DNA is TGTGCCAGCAGCTTAATATCGAACTACGAGCAGTACTTC. This encodes CASSLISNYEQYF.

V usage is TRBV27 and J usage is TRBJ2-5, with 8 bases matching TRBD2. The germline V gene encodes CDR1 MNHEY and CDR2 SMNVEV (reference sequence). This CDR3 contains 15 residues. V trimming: 0 bases; J trimming: 4 bases; junction bases outside the gene matches: 4. The CDR3 DNA reads TGTGCCAGCAGTTTATCAGCGGGAGACCGAGAGACCCAGTACTTC. This translates into CASSLSAGDRETQYF.

The chain uses TRBV12-2 and TRBJ1-1. TRBV12-2 is noted as a pseudogene. This CDR3 has 17 amino acids. The DNA for the CDR3 is TGTGCAAGTCGCTTAGCCGACGAACCGCCGGTGAACACTGAAGCTTTCTTT. As protein: CASRLADEPPVNTEAFF.

V is TRBV6-6 and J is TRBJ1-1; TRBD1 matches at 10 bases. The junction had 8 bases not matched to a gene; V was cut back by 2 bases and J by 14 bases. Germline V CDR1 and CDR2: MNHNY, SVGAGI (reference sequence). This CDR3 has 13 amino acids. CDR3 region: CASSYGGQGIAFF. In nucleotides, the CDR3 is TGTGCCAGCAGTTACGGGGGACAGGGGATTGCATTCTTT.

Turning to this clone: Additional DNA sequences in this sample encode the identical CDR3. The gene calls are TRBV27 and TRBJ1-3; no firm D call. Trimming shortened V by 6 bases and J by 0 bases, and 9 bases separated the two germline ends. The germline V gene encodes CDR1 MNHEY and CDR2 SMNVEV (reference sequence). There are 14 residues in the CDR3. The CDR3, as DNA: TGTGCCAGCAGCCTAGGACCCTCTGGAAACACCATATATTTT. It codes for CASSLGPSGNTIYF.

The V gene is TRBV19, the J gene TRBJ2-5, with 13 nucleotides matching TRBD2. V lost 9 bases, J lost 10 bases, and 17 bases stayed unmatched. Germline values: CDR1 LNHDA, CDR2 SQIVND (reference sequence). The CDR3 contains 16 residues. DNA of the CDR3: TGTGCCAGGACTAGAACCACTAGCGGGAGGGCCCCGGGCCAGTACTTC. Its protein is CARTRTTSGRAPGQYF.

V is TRBV11-1 and J is TRBJ2-5; no clear D. Trimming left V 2 bases short and J 4 bases short, with 8 bases between. There are 13 residues in the CDR3. Germline assignment: CDR1 SGHAT and CDR2 FQDESV (reference sequence). This CDR3 is CASSLPPRETQYF. CDR3 nucleotides: TGTGCCAGCAGCTTACCGCCACGAGAGACCCAGTACTTC.

The V call is TRBV27, the J call TRBJ1-4; no reliable D call. The V gene's germline CDR1 is MNHEY and CDR2 SMNVEV (reference sequence). CDR3 length: 15 amino acids. Trimming stripped 5 bases from V and 6 bases from J, with 16 bases between. This chain's CDR3 is CASSTHMVGDEKLFF. The CDR3 coding sequence is TGTGCCAGCAGTACACACATGGTAGGCGATGAAAAACTGTTTTTT.

V gene TRBV28 combines with J gene TRBJ2-2; 9 nucleotides match TRBD2. CDR3 length: 16 residues. CDR1 is MDHEN, CDR2 SYDVKM, per germline. The J segment lost 7 bases and the V segment lost 3 bases, leaving 9 bases of the junction unmatched. CDR3 coding DNA: TGTGCCAGCAGTTTCTTCGGGCGGGAGGGCCTCGGGGAGCTGTTTTTT. This codes for CASSFFGREGLGELFF. The full variable domain, completed using reference TRBV28 and TRBJ2-2, is DVKVTQSSRYLVKRTGEKVFLECVQDMDHENMFWYRQDPGLGLRLIYFSYDVKMKEKGDIPEGYSVSREKKERFSLILESASTNQTSMYLCASSFFGREGLGELFFGEGSRLTVL.

The chain employs TRBV28 and TRBJ1-1; unclear D gene. CDR1 and CDR2 (germline): MDHEN, SYDVKM. Trimming stripped 2 bases from V and 3 bases from J, with 10 bases between. The CDR3 has 14 residues. CDR3 DNA: TGTGCCAGCAGTTTAGTCTACGGGGACACTGAAGCTTTCTTT. It codes for CASSLVYGDTEAFF. The full variable domain, its missing parts supplied by reference TRBV28 and TRBJ1-1, is DVKVTQSSRYLVKRTGEKVFLECVQDMDHENMFWYRQDPGLGLRLIYFSYDVKMKEKGDIPEGYSVSREKKERFSLILESASTNQTSMYLCASSLVYGDTEAFFGQGTRLTVV.

The J gene is TRBJ2-7, the V gene TRBV14; TRBD2 is a possible D gene (6 bases). CDR1 is SGHDN and CDR2 is FVKESK in the germline V gene. This CDR3 contains 15 residues. Trimming shortened V by 1 base and J by 1 base, and 11 bases separated the two germline ends. Here the CDR3 reads CASSQGTILSYEQYF. DNA of the CDR3: TGTGCCAGCAGCCAAGGGACTATTCTTTCCTACGAGCAGTACTTC.

The chain links TRBV7-3 to TRBJ2-2, with D tentatively TRBD1 (6 bases). The germline gives CDR1 SGHTA, CDR2 FQGTGA. The V gene lost 5 bases and the J gene lost 2 bases, with 18 bases spanning the gap. This CDR3 has 17 amino acids. The CDR3 DNA reads TGTGCCAGCAGCCCCCCCGTGGGGGCGGGCAACACCGGGGAGCTGTTTTTT. It encodes CASSPPVGAGNTGELFF.

CDR3 sequence (DNA): TGTGCCTGGAGGGGACAGGGTTGGACTGAAGCTTTCTTT. Translated, it gives CAWRGQGWTEAFF. V and J are TRBV30 and TRBJ1-1, with 9 bases that match TRBD1. V shed 3 bases and J 5 bases; nucleotides not matched to a gene: 4. This CDR3 spans 13 amino acids. Per the germline V gene, CDR1 is GTSNPN and CDR2 is SVGIG (reference sequence). The full variable domain, completed using reference TRBV30 and TRBJ1-1, is SQTIHQWPATLVQPVGSPLSLECTVEGTSNPNLYWYRQAAGRGLQLLFYSVGIGQISSEVPQNLSASRPQDRQFILSSKKLLLSDSGFYLCAWRGQGWTEAFFGQGTRLTVV.

The chain joins TRBV27 to TRBJ2-6; D call uncertain. In germline, CDR1 is MNHEY, CDR2 SMNVEV (reference sequence). The CDR3 totals 12 residues. Deletions cut 6 bases from V and 2 bases from J, with 2 bases between. CDR3 coding DNA: TGTGCCAGCAGGACTGGGGCCAACGTCCTGACTTTC. Protein: CASRTGANVLTF.

This clone was counted a single time. The chain is built from TRBV28 and TRBJ1-5, with D possibly matching TRBD1 (5 bases). Germline V CDR1 and CDR2: MDHEN, SYDVKM. This CDR3 spans 13 amino acids. Trimming took 3 bases from V and 6 from J, leaving 9 bases between them. CDR3 region: CASSFPGAQPQHF. Here the CDR3 DNA reads TGTGCCAGCAGTTTCCCCGGGGCTCAGCCCCAGCATTTT.

This chain joins TRBV29-1 and TRBJ2-3, with 7 bases matching TRBD2. J lost 5 bases, V lost 2 bases, and 4 bases had no gene match. Germline V gene lookup returns CDR1 SQVTM and CDR2 ANQGSEA. This CDR3 is built from 13 residues. CDR3 DNA: TGCAGCGTTGAAATGGCGGGAGAAGATACGCAGTATTTT. Translated, it gives CSVEMAGEDTQYF.

With respect to this clone: In the same sample, other DNA sequences code for this CDR3. The rearrangement joins TRBV28 to TRBJ2-7; 8 bases agree with TRBD2. The V segment lost 6 bases and the J segment 0 bases; nucleotides outside the gene matches: 4. Germline CDR1 is MDHEN and CDR2 is SYDVKM. This CDR3 is 14 amino acids long. The CDR3 DNA reads as TGTGCCAGCAGGGTAGCGGGGAGCTCCTACGAGCAGTACTTC. It is translated as CASRVAGSSYEQYF. The full variable domain, completed using reference TRBV28 and TRBJ2-7, is DVKVTQSSRYLVKRTGEKVFLECVQDMDHENMFWYRQDPGLGLRLIYFSYDVKMKEKGDIPEGYSVSREKKERFSLILESASTNQTSMYLCASRVAGSSYEQYFGPGTRLTVT.

This chain links TRBV6-5 with TRBJ1-4; no clear D. V lost 8 bases to trimming and J lost 7 bases, with 17 bases between them. From germline, CDR1 is MNHEY and CDR2 SVGAGI. The CDR3 sequence is 14 residues long. In nucleotides, the CDR3 is TGTGCCAGCTCGAACTCCATCGGCGGTGAAAAACTGTTTTTT. Amino acid sequence: CASSNSIGGEKLFF.

The chain is built from TRBV4-1 and TRBJ1-5, with TRBD1 identical over 7 bases. CDR1 is MGHRA, CDR2 YSYEKL, per germline. The CDR3 extends over 16 amino acids. Germline trimming cut 4 bases from V and 5 bases from J; bases unmatched to any gene: 11. The CDR3, as DNA: TGCGCCAGCAGCCCAAGTCCGGACAGGTCCTATCAGCCCCAGCATTTT. Encoded protein: CASSPSPDRSYQPQHF.

This clone is a singleton in its sample. The V and J genes are TRBV6-5 and TRBJ1-2; D is unresolved. This CDR3 region has 14 residues. The germline V gene encodes CDR1 MNHEY and CDR2 SVGAGI. Trimming removed 5 bases at V and 5 bases at J, with 15 bases between. In DNA form, the CDR3 reads TGTGCCAGCAGTACCCTGGAGACGGGTTATGGCTACACCTTC. Translating gives CASSTLETGYGYTF.

This chain joins TRBV29-1 and TRBJ2-1; D may be TRBD2 (6 bases). The CDR3 sequence is 14 residues long. Germline CDR1 SQVTM, CDR2 ANQGSEA. V was trimmed by 5 bases and J by 4 bases, leaving 15 bases between them. The CDR3 spells CSVIRDSDYNEQFF. The CDR3 DNA sequence: TGCAGCGTTATCCGGGACTCCGATTACAATGAGCAGTTCTTC.